The 21 T cell receptor beta chains below were found in one sample sequenced in a study of cytomegalovirus exposure and HLA in healthy donors. The PCR ran on 60 Vbeta and 13 Jbeta primers. Assay: immunoSEQ multiplex PCR; the TCRdb copy retains only in-frame clones and omits some. There are 95,000 to 150,000 clones in the sample; 80% to 85% occur only once, and less than 1.1% lies in the top ten. Sequenced material: PBMCs. Receptors were obtained from a woman aged 25 to 45 in good health and CMV-seronegative.

This sequence joins TRBV5-1 and TRBJ1-2; no clear D gene. Germline lookup yields CDR1 SGHRS and CDR2 YFSETQ. The V end was cut by 4 bases, the J end by 2 bases, with 9 bases between. The CDR3 consists of 13 residues. The CDR3 protein is CASSKEGNYGYTF. As DNA, the CDR3 is TGCGCCAGCAGCAAGGAGGGAAACTATGGCTACACCTTC.

This chain uses TRBV19 with TRBJ1-5; D is possibly TRBD1 (6 bases). The CDR3 spans 14 residues. Deletions cut 3 bases from V and 6 bases from J, with 12 bases between. Germline V CDR1 and CDR2: LNHDA, SQIVND (reference sequence). CDR3 nucleotides: TGTGCCAGTAGTATCAGGGGCATCAGTCAGCCCCAGCATTTT. This sequence encodes CASSIRGISQPQHF.

The V call is TRBV11-3, the J call TRBJ2-2, with a tentative D call TRBD1 (6 bases). The CDR3 sequence is 15 residues long. V shed 4 bases and J shed 4 bases, with 13 bases lying between them. CDR1 and CDR2 from the germline V gene are SGHNT and YENEEA. This CDR3 reads CASSSAGDFTGELFF. DNA for the CDR3: TGTGCCAGCAGCTCAGCAGGGGATTTCACCGGGGAGCTGTTTTTT.

The chain has TRBV9 and TRBJ2-1, with TRBD2 identical over 14 bases. The V gene's germline CDR1 is SGDLS and CDR2 YYNGEE. This CDR3 spans 20 amino acids. The junction had 15 bases not matched to a gene; V was cut back by 0 bases and J by 7 bases. In DNA, the CDR3 is TGTGCCAGCAGCGTAGACGGAGGACTAGCGGGAGGCGGGCGTGTGAATGAGCAGTTCTTC. Encoded protein: CASSVDGGLAGGGRVNEQFF. Full variable domain (outside the CDR3, taken from reference TRBV9 and TRBJ2-1): DSGVTQTPKHLITATGQRVTLRCSPRSGDLSVYWYQQSLDQGLQFLIQYYNGEERAKGNILERFSAQQFPDLHSELNLSSLELGDSALYFCASSVDGGLAGGGRVNEQFFGPGTRLTVL.

The chain links TRBV11-3 to TRBJ2-1; 12 bases align to TRBD2. After removal of 5 bases from V and 10 bases from J, the junction contained 9 bases not matched to a gene. The CDR3 is made up of 15 amino acids. Per the germline V gene, CDR1 is SGHNT and CDR2 is YENEEA. The DNA for the CDR3 is TGTGCCAGCAGCCTGGGACTAGCGGGCTCCGAGGAGCAGTTCTTC. This encodes CASSLGLAGSEEQFF.

The rearrangement uses TRBV25-1 and TRBJ1-2; the D gene is possibly TRBD1 (5 bases). The CDR3 extends over 13 amino acids. V lost 6 bases and J lost 2, with 10 bases in between. From germline, CDR1 is MGHDK and CDR2 SYGVNS. The CDR3 nucleotides read TGTGCCAGCAGAGGGGCGACGAACTATGGCTACACCTTC. As protein: CASRGATNYGYTF.

The V call is TRBV5-6, the J call TRBJ1-1; D call uncertain. This CDR3 has 14 amino acids. Germline-derived CDR1 and CDR2 are SGHDT and YYEEEE. V was clipped by 4 bases and J by 4 bases, with 14 bases between them. The CDR3 loop reads CASSRTGWSTEAFF. CDR3 nucleotides: TGTGCCAGCAGCAGGACGGGGTGGAGCACTGAAGCTTTCTTT.

The rearrangement uses TRBV7-9 and TRBJ2-1, with 9 bases lining up with TRBD2. The CDR3 totals 16 residues. The V gene end was trimmed by 5 bases and the J gene end by 6 bases; junction bases not matched to a gene: 11. CDR1 is SEHNR, CDR2 FQNEAQ, per germline (reference sequence). Here the CDR3 DNA reads TGTGCCAGCAGCCCTGGCTGGCGGGAGGGCCCCAATGAGCAGTTCTTC. Amino acid sequence: CASSPGWREGPNEQFF.

The chain uses TRBV7-8 and TRBJ2-7; 9 positions match TRBD1. Germline V gene sequence: CDR1 SGHVS, CDR2 FQNEAQ. The V segment lost 7 bases and the J segment 11 bases; nucleotides outside the gene matches: 15. The length of the CDR3 is 14 residues. Here the CDR3 reads CASTAISGQGFKYF. Here the CDR3 DNA reads TGTGCCAGCACCGCCATTTCCGGACAGGGGTTTAAGTACTTC.

This clone was recorded a few times. The chain is built from TRBV6-5 and TRBJ1-4; 7 bases match TRBD1. The J segment lost 5 bases and the V segment lost 0 bases, leaving 3 bases of the junction unmatched. Looked up from germline, CDR1 is MNHEY and CDR2 is SVGAGI. The CDR3 sequence is 15 residues long. The CDR3 loop reads CASSYSVRGNEKLFF. Written as DNA, the CDR3 is TGTGCCAGCAGTTACTCGGTCAGGGGGAATGAAAAACTGTTTTTT.

The rearrangement joins TRBV10-3 to TRBJ2-7, with 10 bases aligning to TRBD2. This CDR3 spans 14 amino acids. With V trimmed by 9 bases and J by 1 base, 6 bases remained unmatched. The germline V gene has CDR1 ENHRY and CDR2 SYGVKD. The CDR3 region is CAMERTSGSYEQYF. CDR3 DNA: TGTGCCATGGAACGGACTAGCGGTTCCTACGAGCAGTACTTC.

This chain links TRBV9 with TRBJ2-7; 14 bases are a match to TRBD2. V shed 0 bases and J 10 bases; nucleotides not matched to a gene: 6. Germline values: CDR1 SGDLS, CDR2 YYNGEE. This CDR3 spans 15 amino acids. The CDR3: CASSVETSGRAQQYF. CDR3 sequence (DNA): TGTGCCAGCAGCGTAGAGACTAGCGGGAGGGCCCAACAGTACTTC.

The chain is built from TRBV5-1 and TRBJ2-3, with D possibly TRBD1 on 6 matching bases. Trimming pared 1 base from V and 4 bases from J, leaving 10 bases between. This CDR3 region has 14 residues. Per germline, CDR1 SGHRS and CDR2 YFSETQ. The DNA of the CDR3 is TGCGCCAGCAGCTTGAACAGGGCGCCAGATACGCAGTATTTT. Its translation: CASSLNRAPDTQYF.

This sequence joins TRBV7-2 and TRBJ2-3, with no clear D. V was cut by 3 bases and J by 0 bases, with 13 bases left in between. Per germline, CDR1 SGHTA and CDR2 FQGNSA. The CDR3 sequence is 16 residues long. In DNA form, the CDR3 reads TGTGCCAGCAGCTTCGGGTTCACCAGTAGCACAGATACGCAGTATTTT. Protein product: CASSFGFTSSTDTQYF.

V gene TRBV28 combines with J gene TRBJ2-3, with 10 positions matching TRBD2. The CDR3 totals 16 residues. CDR1 is MDHEN and CDR2 is SYDVKM in the germline V gene. V dropped 5 bases and J dropped 4; count of bases not matched to a gene: 9. For the CDR3, the DNA is TGTGCCAGCAGTACGGACCTAGCGGGAGTGGCAGATACGCAGTATTTT. This codes for CASSTDLAGVADTQYF.

The V gene is TRBV7-8, the J gene TRBJ2-7; maybe TRBD2 (6 bases). Deletions cut 5 bases from V and 5 bases from J, with 19 bases between. Germline V CDR1 and CDR2: SGHVS, FQNEAQ. This CDR3 comprises 15 residues. CDR3 region: CASSQALAGRDEQYF. The CDR3 DNA sequence: TGTGCCAGCAGCCAAGCCCTCGCGGGACGAGACGAGCAGTACTTC.

This chain joins TRBV28 and TRBJ1-6; TRBD1 might be the D (6 bases). This CDR3 region has 17 residues. The ends were cut back, 7 bases at V and 7 bases at J, with 23 bases in the middle. Germline CDR1 MDHEN, CDR2 SYDVKM. The CDR3 is CASNGRWRGGYNSPLHF. The CDR3 nucleotides read TGTGCCAGCAATGGTAGGTGGAGGGGGGGATACAATTCACCCCTCCACTTT. Using reference TRBV28 and TRBJ1-6 for the parts outside the CDR3, the full variable domain is DVKVTQSSRYLVKRTGEKVFLECVQDMDHENMFWYRQDPGLGLRLIYFSYDVKMKEKGDIPEGYSVSREKKERFSLILESASTNQTSMYLCASNGRWRGGYNSPLHFGNGTRLTVT.

V and J are TRBV4-1 and TRBJ2-5; perhaps TRBD2 as D (6 bases). Germline V gives CDR1 MGHRA, CDR2 YSYEKL. Trimming cost V 3 bases and J 5 bases, with 19 bases left between them. CDR3 length: 16 residues. The CDR3 DNA is TGCGCCAGCAGCCAGGCCCTCGGAGGCGGGACGGAGACCCAGTACTTC. Translation: CASSQALGGGTETQYF.

The chain recombines TRBV5-1 with TRBJ2-3; 11 nucleotides match TRBD2. The CDR3 contains 16 residues. V gave up 0 bases and J gave up 4 bases; unmatched junction bases: 4. Germline CDR1 and CDR2: SGHRS and YFSETQ. DNA for the CDR3: TGCGCCAGCAGCTTGGTGGCTAGCGGGGGGCCAGATACGCAGTATTTT. Amino acid sequence: CASSLVASGGPDTQYF.

This clone occurred once. The rearrangement uses TRBV5-6 and TRBJ2-1; possibly TRBD2 for D (6 bases). V was pared by 3 bases and J by 5 bases, with 12 bases between. CDR3 length equals 14 residues. Looked up from germline, CDR1 is SGHDT and CDR2 is YYEEEE. The CDR3 region is CASSWGVGDNEQFF. The DNA of the CDR3 is TGTGCCAGCAGCTGGGGGGTGGGGGACAATGAGCAGTTCTTC.

This clone was observed once. The V and J genes are TRBV18 and TRBJ2-7; 9 bases match TRBD1. Germline V gives CDR1 KGHSH, CDR2 LQKENI. V trimming: 3 bases; J trimming: 4 bases; junction bases outside the gene matches: 10. CDR3 length: 16 residues. The CDR3 here is CASSPLDRGKVYEQYF. CDR3 nucleotides: TGTGCCAGCTCACCCCTGGACAGGGGTAAAGTATACGAGCAGTACTTC.